Below, 12 T cell receptor beta chains from the same sample are listed, as sequenced in a study of blood T cells in healthy people across ages. A J-beta primer mix and a sample-barcoded 5' primer were used in a second PCR of about 7 to 12 cycles. A single record per CDR3 protein comes from TCRdb applying MiXCR to the 5' RACE reads. The sample includes more than 1.4 million distinct CDR3 sequences, roughly 40% of them seen just once. Sample: blood. Every receptor here comes from a woman aged 18-29 years in good health.

This clonotype was seen only a few times. The V and J genes are TRBV12-3 or TRBV12-4 and TRBJ2-5; 10 positions match TRBD2. V trimming: 6 bases; J trimming: 4 bases; junction bases outside the gene matches: 11. This CDR3 has 16 residues. The CDR3 nucleotides read TGTGCCAGCAGAAAGCTAAAAGCGGGGGGGGTAGAGACCCAGTACTTC. Translated: CASRKLKAGGVETQYF.

This clonotype has just a few counts. A much larger clone lies one base from this, so it may be a read error. The chain recombines TRBV11-3 with TRBJ2-1; 10 bases fit TRBD2. The J call is in doubt because the DNA end fits TRBJ2-7 better. This CDR3 comprises 16 residues. Germline loops: CDR1 SGHNT, CDR2 YENEEA. This CDR3 reads CASSQKGTSVNNEQYF. DNA for the CDR3: TGTGCCAGCAGCCAGAAAGGGACTAGCGTTAACAATGAGCAGTACTTC.

This chain uses TRBV2 with TRBJ1-1, with D maybe TRBD1 (6 bases). The CDR3 is 13 residues long. V dropped 6 bases and J dropped 7 bases, with 15 bases sitting between them. CDR1 is SNHLY, CDR2 FYNNEI, per germline. The CDR3 DNA follows: TGTGCCAGCAGCCTCAGGACGGACAGTGAAGCTTTCTTT. This gives the protein CASSLRTDSEAFF. Full variable domain (rest looked up from reference TRBV2 and TRBJ1-1): EPEVTQTPSHQVTQMGQEVILRCVPISNHLYFYWYRQILGQKVEFLVSFYNNEISEKSEIFDDQFSVERPDGSNFTLKIRSTKLEDSAMYFCASSLRTDSEAFFGQGTRLTVV.

The chain joins TRBV7-6 to TRBJ2-2; D not certain. V was cut by 0 bases and J by 0 bases, with 8 bases left in between. Germline assignment: CDR1 SGHVS and CDR2 FNYEAQ. CDR3 length equals 16 residues. CDR3 in amino acids: CASSLAAGANTGELFF. The CDR3 DNA sequence: TGTGCCAGCAGCTTAGCGGCCGGAGCGAACACCGGGGAGCTGTTTTTT.

V and J are TRBV5-1 and TRBJ2-5; unclear D gene. V lost 0 bases, J lost 3 bases, and 15 bases lay in between. The CDR3 is made up of 16 amino acids. Germline V gene lookup returns CDR1 SGHRS and CDR2 YFSETQ. The CDR3 reads CASSLEAAPIKETQYF. CDR3 DNA: TGCGCCAGCAGCTTGGAAGCCGCGCCGATAAAAGAGACCCAGTACTTC.

This clonotype was seen a few times. The CDR3 nucleotides are TGCAGTGCTAGGACCCCCGGGACAGGGGCTCCAGATACGCAGTATTTT. Translating it yields CSARTPGTGAPDTQYF. This chain connects TRBV20-1 to TRBJ2-3; 10 nucleotides align to TRBD1. The CDR3 runs 16 residues. Germline V gene data show CDR1 as DFQATT and CDR2 as SNEGSKA (reference sequence). The junction had 10 bases not matched to a gene; V was cut back by 3 bases and J by 4 bases.

This clonotype was recorded a few times. The chain has TRBV12-3 or TRBV12-4 and TRBJ2-1; either TRBD1 or TRBD2 may supply D (5 bases each). The CDR3 extends over 13 amino acids. Trimming removed 7 bases at V and 7 bases at J, with 14 bases between. The CDR3 protein is CASIGASKNEQFF. In DNA, the CDR3 is TGTGCCAGCATCGGGGCATCTAAGAATGAGCAGTTCTTC.

Only one count was recorded for this clonotype. This may arise from a read error, as a much more abundant clone is one base away. V usage is TRBV25-1 and J usage is TRBJ1-1; no clear D. This CDR3 is 12 amino acids long. Germline V lookup: CDR1 MGHDK, CDR2 SYGVNS. V lost 3 bases and J 1 base, leaving 3 bases between the germline ends. The CDR3 nucleotides are TGTGCCAGCAGTGATTGGAACACTGAAGCTTTCTTT. Its protein product is CASSDWNTEAFF.

The chain employs TRBV5-1 and TRBJ1-1; D remains unclear. The CDR3 covers 15 residues. In germline, CDR1 is SGHRS, CDR2 YFSETQ. The V end was cut by 0 bases, the J end by 4 bases, with 13 bases between. The CDR3 is CASSLEGRVGTEAFF. The DNA for the CDR3 is TGCGCCAGCAGCTTGGAAGGGCGAGTGGGCACTGAAGCTTTCTTT.

Note on this clonotype: A much more abundant neighbour one base away suggests this may be a read error. The chain uses TRBV7-6 and TRBJ2-7, with D uncertain. V dropped 4 bases and J dropped 10 bases, with 11 bases sitting between them. CDR1 and CDR2 (germline): SGHVS, FNYEAQ. The CDR3 has 11 residues. CDR3 coding DNA: TGTGCCAGCAGCTCCTTTGGGATCCAGTACTTC. Its translation: CASSSFGIQYF.

A single count supports this clonotype. The V call is TRBV7-6, the J call TRBJ2-7; 8 bases match TRBD1. The V gene's germline CDR1 is SGHVS and CDR2 FNYEAQ. This CDR3 spans 17 amino acids. With V trimmed by 2 bases and J by 0 bases, 9 bases remained unmatched. This CDR3 is CASSLMGTGSSSYEQYF. DNA of the CDR3: TGTGCCAGCAGCTTAATGGGGACAGGATCCAGCTCCTACGAGCAGTACTTC. The full variable domain, rest sourced from reference TRBV7-6 and TRBJ2-7, is GAGVSQSPRYKVTKRGQDVALRCDPISGHVSLYWYRQALGQGPEFLTYFNYEAQQDKSGLPNDRFSAERPEGSISTLTIQRTEQRDSAMYRCASSLMGTGSSSYEQYFGPGTRLTVT.

The chain combines TRBV5-1 with TRBJ1-1, with TRBD1 matching 9 bases. Germline values: CDR1 SGHRS, CDR2 YFSETQ. This CDR3 region has 15 residues. V trimming: 6 bases; J trimming: 0 bases; junction bases outside the gene matches: 6. The CDR3 nucleotides read TGCGCCAGCACCCCACAGGGGGCCATGAACACTGAAGCTTTCTTT. This codes for CASTPQGAMNTEAFF.